These 19 T cell receptor beta chains were all obtained from the same sample, sequenced in a study of cytomegalovirus exposure and HLA in healthy donors. The PCR was carried out with 60 Vbeta primers and 13 Jbeta primers. Sequencing was performed with immunoSEQ multiplex PCR; in TCRdb, only in-frame clones are kept and a portion is missing. The sample lists approximately 86,000 clones, more than 70% occurring once. Sample: PBMCs. The receptors here all came from a man aged 40-49 years in good health and CMV-seronegative.

The CDR3 loop reads CASSPWGEANEKLFF. The CDR3 DNA follows: TGTGCCAGCAGCCCCTGGGGGGAGGCTAATGAAAAACTGTTTTTT. V usage is TRBV13 and J usage is TRBJ1-4; the D gene is possibly TRBD1 (5 bases). Trimming removed 5 bases from V and 3 bases from J, with 13 bases in between. The length of the CDR3 is 15 residues. CDR1 is PRHDT, CDR2 FYEKMQ, per germline (reference sequence).

This clone was seen a few times. The rearrangement uses TRBV18 and TRBJ2-7; perhaps TRBD1 as D (6 bases). The CDR3 has 14 residues. Germline CDR1 is KGHSH and CDR2 is LQKENI. Trimming stripped 4 bases from V and 2 bases from J, with 12 bases between. The CDR3 DNA sequence: TGTGCCAGCTCACACCGGGACACCACCTACGAGCAGTACTTC. It codes for CASSHRDTTYEQYF.

This rearrangement joins TRBV6-5 to TRBJ1-1; D is unresolved. Germline CDR1 reads MNHEY; CDR2 reads SVGAGI. The CDR3 consists of 13 residues. The ends were cut back, 4 bases at V and 2 bases at J, with 8 bases in the middle. DNA for the CDR3: TGTGCCAGCAGTTTTCAGTATAACACTGAAGCTTTCTTT. This translates into CASSFQYNTEAFF.

The chain recombines TRBV9 with TRBJ1-6; 11 bases fit TRBD1. Germline loops: CDR1 SGDLS, CDR2 YYNGEE. The CDR3 spans 16 residues. The trim removed 3 bases at V and 8 bases at J, leaving 7 bases unmatched. In nucleotides, the CDR3 is TGTGCCAGCAGCGCTGGGACAGGGGGAATGGATTCACCCCTCCACTTT. Its translation is CASSAGTGGMDSPLHF. The variable domain in full, with the rest retrieved from reference TRBV9 and TRBJ1-6, is DSGVTQTPKHLITATGQRVTLRCSPRSGDLSVYWYQQSLDQGLQFLIQYYNGEERAKGNILERFSAQQFPDLHSELNLSSLELGDSALYFCASSAGTGGMDSPLHFGNGTRLTVT.

This rearrangement joins TRBV27 to TRBJ2-1; 13 bases map to TRBD2. The J segment lost 5 bases and the V segment lost 6 bases, leaving 10 bases of the junction unmatched. CDR3 size: 17 residues. The germline V gene encodes CDR1 MNHEY and CDR2 SMNVEV (reference sequence). For the CDR3, the DNA is TGTGCCAGCAGCAAACTAGCGGGGGGGCCCAACAACAATGAGCAGTTCTTC. Its protein product is CASSKLAGGPNNNEQFF.

The chain combines TRBV25-1 with TRBJ1-2, with D possibly being TRBD1 (6 bases). Trimming took off 3 bases at V and 5 bases at J, with 16 bases between the two ends. CDR1 is MGHDK and CDR2 is SYGVNS in the germline V gene. The CDR3 runs 15 residues. CDR3 sequence: CASSDRRGAGYGYTF. The DNA of the CDR3 is TGTGCCAGCAGTGATCGCCGGGGGGCGGGGTATGGCTACACCTTC.

This rearrangement joins TRBV5-1 to TRBJ2-4, with 10 bases identical to TRBD2. Germline CDR1 is SGHRS and CDR2 is YFSETQ. V was clipped by 2 bases and J by 9 bases; unmatched bases: 8. The CDR3 totals 15 residues. In DNA, the CDR3 is TGCGCCAGCAGCTTAATAGCGGGGGGAGGAAGCATTCAGTACTTC. This translates into CASSLIAGGGSIQYF.

J is TRBJ2-3 and V is TRBV28; 7 bases agree with TRBD1. Germline trimming cut 6 bases from V and 3 bases from J; bases unmatched to any gene: 9. Germline CDR1 MDHEN, CDR2 SYDVKM. CDR3 size: 15 residues. This CDR3 is CASSPDYRGTDTQYF. The CDR3 coding sequence is TGTGCCAGCAGCCCCGACTACAGGGGAACAGATACGCAGTATTTT.

The chain couples TRBV15 to TRBJ1-4; TRBD1 aligns across 7 bases. Looked up from germline, CDR1 is LNHNV and CDR2 is YYDKDF (reference sequence). The CDR3 runs to 20 residues. The V and J ends lost 2 bases and 1 base, in that order; junction bases with no gene match: 16. The CDR3 sequence: CATSRRQGLGVEGTNEKLFF. The CDR3 DNA follows: TGTGCCACCAGCAGAAGACAGGGATTAGGAGTGGAGGGAACTAATGAAAAACTGTTTTTT.

This clone has just a few counts. This chain uses TRBV6-1 with TRBJ1-3, with a possible D match to TRBD1 (6 bases). V shed 1 base and J shed 4 bases, with 11 bases lying between them. The CDR3 sequence is 15 residues long. In germline, CDR1 is MNHNS, CDR2 SASEGT. CDR3 amino acids: CASSEEETGGNTIYF. In DNA, the CDR3 is TGTGCCAGCAGTGAAGAAGAAACAGGGGGAAACACCATATATTTT.

Comment on this clone: The junction departs from the called germline gene at one end, perhaps through a read error. The chain has TRBV7-9 and TRBJ1-2; possibly TRBD1 for D (6 bases). The CDR3 runs 12 residues. Germline V lookup: CDR1 SEHNR, CDR2 FQNEAQ (reference sequence). The CDR3 sequence: CSSSLGAIGYTF. DNA for the CDR3: TGTTCCAGCAGCTTGGGGGCGATTGGCTACACCTTC.

V gene TRBV6-1 combines with J gene TRBJ1-1; unclear D gene. Germline lookup yields CDR1 MNHNS and CDR2 SASEGT. This CDR3 spans 14 amino acids. Trimming shortened V by 1 base and J by 6 bases, and 12 bases separated the two germline ends. The CDR3 region has the DNA TGTGCCAGCAGTGAAGAGGTGAGGTACTCTGAAGCTTTCTTT. It codes for CASSEEVRYSEAFF.

V and J are TRBV4-1 and TRBJ2-7; no clear D gene. Germline values: CDR1 MGHRA, CDR2 YSYEKL. V lost 1 base, J lost 3 bases, and 7 bases lay in between. The CDR3 has 13 residues. CDR3 in amino acids: CASSQGGSYEQYF. CDR3 nucleotide sequence: TGCGCCAGCAGCCAAGGCGGCAGCTACGAGCAGTACTTC.

The CDR3: CASVKRRGHGETQYF. CDR3 DNA sequence: TGTGCCAGCGTCAAAAGGAGGGGGCACGGGGAGACCCAGTACTTC. The V and J genes are TRBV21-1 and TRBJ2-5; the table gives TRBD1 as D, unverified against the DNA. TRBV21-1 is annotated as a pseudogene. CDR3 length: 15 amino acids.

This clone was counted only a few times. The V gene is TRBV5-4, the J gene TRBJ1-1; D is perhaps TRBD1 (6 bases). Germline V lookup: CDR1 SGHNT, CDR2 YYREEE (reference sequence). There are 13 residues in the CDR3. V was pared by 4 bases and J by 1 base, with 8 bases between. The CDR3 nucleotides are TGTGCCAGCAGCCCGACAGGGAACACTGAAGCTTTCTTT. Protein: CASSPTGNTEAFF.

This clone was found once. The chain couples TRBV7-3 to TRBJ1-1; perhaps TRBD1 as D (5 bases). CDR3 size: 15 residues. The germline gives CDR1 SGHTA, CDR2 FQGTGA. V dropped 1 base and J dropped 6 bases, with 15 bases sitting between them. CDR3 sequence: CASSLIRGNNAEAFF. The CDR3 region has the DNA TGTGCCAGCAGCTTAATAAGGGGAAACAACGCTGAAGCTTTCTTT.

This sequence joins TRBV28 and TRBJ2-7; a weak D match, TRBD1 (6 bases). The germline V gene has CDR1 MDHEN and CDR2 SYDVKM. The CDR3 extends over 13 amino acids. V gave up 10 bases and J gave up 3 bases, with 16 bases separating them. The CDR3 DNA follows: TGTGCCACCACACTTGGACAGCGCTACGAGCAGTACTTC. This encodes CATTLGQRYEQYF.

The gene calls are TRBV15 and TRBJ1-1; 10 bases map to TRBD1. The CDR3 spans 15 residues. Germline CDR1 and CDR2: LNHNV and YYDKDF (reference sequence). The junction had 5 bases not matched to a gene; V was cut back by 2 bases and J by 5 bases. The DNA for the CDR3 is TGTGCCACCAGCAGACCGGGACAGGGGAGGACTGAAGCTTTCTTT. Its protein product is CATSRPGQGRTEAFF.

CDR3 protein: CASREERDPQETQYF. Written as DNA, the CDR3 is TGTGCCAGCAGAGAAGAGCGGGACCCTCAAGAGACCCAGTACTTC. This chain connects TRBV27 to TRBJ2-5; TRBD2 aligns across 7 bases. The CDR3 has 15 residues. V trimming: 6 bases; J trimming: 2 bases; junction bases outside the gene matches: 9. Germline V gene data show CDR1 as MNHEY and CDR2 as SMNVEV (reference sequence).